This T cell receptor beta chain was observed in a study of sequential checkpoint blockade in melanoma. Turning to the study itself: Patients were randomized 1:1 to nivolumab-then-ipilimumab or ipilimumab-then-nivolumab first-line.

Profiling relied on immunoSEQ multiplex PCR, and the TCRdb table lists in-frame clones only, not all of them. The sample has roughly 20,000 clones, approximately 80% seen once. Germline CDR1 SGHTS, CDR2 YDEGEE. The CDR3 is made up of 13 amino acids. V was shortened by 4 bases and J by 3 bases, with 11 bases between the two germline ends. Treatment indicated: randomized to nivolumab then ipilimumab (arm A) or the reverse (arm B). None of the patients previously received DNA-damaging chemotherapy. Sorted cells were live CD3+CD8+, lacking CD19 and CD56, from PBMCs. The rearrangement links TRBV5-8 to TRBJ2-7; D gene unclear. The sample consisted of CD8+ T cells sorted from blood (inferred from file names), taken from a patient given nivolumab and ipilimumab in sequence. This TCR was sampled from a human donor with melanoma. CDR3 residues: CASSPGFHYEQYF. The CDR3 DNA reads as TGTGCCAGCAGCCCGGGTTTCCACTACGAGCAGTACTTC.